Listed below are T cell receptor beta chains from one sample, sequenced in a study of control samples from healthy donors and cancer patients. Here immunoSEQ multiplex PCR was the method, and the copy in TCRdb shows in-frame clones only, minus some. The repertoire holds about 410,000 clones, with 75% to 95% as singletons. The sequencing sample was made of PBMCs. The receptors derive from a man aged 35-49 years with head and neck cancer. The CDR3 runs from the conserved cysteine through the conserved F or W. The order of the fields is clone size, D gene, V gene, J gene, CDR3 protein, CDR3 DNA. D genes are given only for firm matches. A clone size is listed for some rows: how often the clone was seen (once, few, many), or a class if it is expanded.

.	.	TRBV28	TRBJ2-3	CASGTSTDTQYF	TGTGCGAGCGGAACTAGCACAGATACGCAGTATTTT
.	TRBD1	TRBV4-1	TRBJ2-5	CASSQDLANRGETQYF	TGCGCCAGCAGCCAAGATCTCGCTAACAGGGGAGAGACCCAGTACTTC
.	.	TRBV6-5	TRBJ2-1	CASSYVQQNEQFF	TGTGCCAGCAGTTACGTACAGCAAAATGAGCAGTTCTTC
.	TRBD1	TRBV11-3	TRBJ1-1	CASSSGQANTEAFF	TGTGCCAGCAGCTCGGGACAGGCGAACACTGAAGCTTTCTTT
.	TRBD1	TRBV2	TRBJ1-3	CASRGGQGALPLPSGNTIYF	TGTGCCAGCAGGGGGGGACAGGGGGCCCTCCCGCTCCCCTCTGGAAACACCATATATTTT
.	.	TRBV9	TRBJ1-4	CASSVASGGVQDEKLFF	TGTGCCAGCAGCGTAGCTTCCGGTGGGGTGCAGGATGAAAAACTGTTTTTT
.	.	TRBV9	TRBJ2-2	CASTQGPGELFF	TGTGCCAGCACGCAGGGTCCCGGGGAGCTGTTTTTT
.	.	TRBV4-2	TRBJ2-7	CASSQDRGTQANEQYF	TGTGCCAGCAGCCAAGATCGGGGGACTCAAGCCAACGAGCAGTACTTC
.	TRBD1	TRBV6-2/TRBV6-3	TRBJ1-6	CASSYPSRRGLSPLHF	TGTGCCAGCAGTTACCCCTCGCGCAGGGGGCTTTCACCCCTCCACTTT
.	.	TRBV4-2	TRBJ2-5	CASSVGLQGEAQYF	TGTGCCAGCAGTGTCGGGCTCCAGGGGGAGGCCCAGTACTTC
.	TRBD1	TRBV5-4	TRBJ1-1	CASSSGQGARTEAFF	TGTGCCAGCAGTTCCGGACAGGGGGCTAGGACTGAAGCTTTCTTT
.	.	TRBV5-6	TRBJ2-7	CASSLTGAGRGTYEQYF	TGTGCCAGCAGCTTGACCGGGGCAGGGAGGGGGACCTACGAGCAGTACTTC
.	.	TRBV3-1/TRBV3-2	TRBJ2-1	CASSQDRVSYNEQFF	TGTGCCAGCAGCCAAGACAGGGTCTCCTACAATGAGCAGTTCTTC
.	.	TRBV10-2	TRBJ2-6	CASSDYRSSGANVLTF	TGCGCCAGCAGTGACTACAGGAGCTCTGGGGCCAACGTCCTGACTTTC
.	TRBD1	TRBV2	TRBJ2-2	CASSAQGAGGELFF	TGTGCCAGCAGCGCTCAGGGGGCAGGCGGGGAGCTGTTTTTT
.	TRBD1	TRBV25-1	TRBJ1-1	CASSEFRGITEAFF	TGTGCCAGCAGTGAATTCAGGGGGATCACTGAAGCTTTCTTT
once	TRBD1	TRBV29-1	TRBJ1-1	CSPRQGEGTEAFF	TGCAGCCCCCGACAGGGGGAAGGGACTGAAGCTTTCTTT
.	.	TRBV19	TRBJ2-7	CASSIVPQSPTYEQYF	TGTGCCAGTAGTATAGTCCCACAGTCCCCGACCTACGAGCAGTACTTC
.	.	TRBV27	TRBJ2-6	CASSLTILTGANVLTF	TGTGCCAGCAGTTTGACCATCTTGACTGGGGCCAACGTCCTGACTTTC
.	.	TRBV5-5	TRBJ1-1	CASSFDGNTEAFF	TGTGCCAGCAGCTTTGACGGGAACACTGAAGCTTTCTTT
.	TRBD1	TRBV7-2	TRBJ2-2	CASRIGQANTGELFF	TGTGCCAGCAGAATTGGACAGGCGAACACCGGGGAGCTGTTTTTT
.	.	TRBV27	TRBJ2-7	CASSLSSGRGAREQYF	TGTGCCAGCAGTTTATCGTCGGGTAGGGGGGCCCGCGAGCAGTACTTC